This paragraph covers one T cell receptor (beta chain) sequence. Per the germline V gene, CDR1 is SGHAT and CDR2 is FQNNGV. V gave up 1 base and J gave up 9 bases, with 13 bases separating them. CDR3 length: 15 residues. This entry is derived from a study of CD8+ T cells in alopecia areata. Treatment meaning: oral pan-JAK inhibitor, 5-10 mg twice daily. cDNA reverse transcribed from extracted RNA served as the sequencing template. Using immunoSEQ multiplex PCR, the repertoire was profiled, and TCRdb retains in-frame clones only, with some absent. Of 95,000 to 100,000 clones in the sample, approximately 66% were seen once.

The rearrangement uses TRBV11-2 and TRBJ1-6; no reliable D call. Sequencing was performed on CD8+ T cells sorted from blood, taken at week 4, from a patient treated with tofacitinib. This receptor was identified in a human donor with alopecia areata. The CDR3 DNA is TGTGCCAGCAGCTTAGTGGGGTTAGGGAGTTCACCCCTCCACTTT. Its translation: CASSLVGLGSSPLHF.